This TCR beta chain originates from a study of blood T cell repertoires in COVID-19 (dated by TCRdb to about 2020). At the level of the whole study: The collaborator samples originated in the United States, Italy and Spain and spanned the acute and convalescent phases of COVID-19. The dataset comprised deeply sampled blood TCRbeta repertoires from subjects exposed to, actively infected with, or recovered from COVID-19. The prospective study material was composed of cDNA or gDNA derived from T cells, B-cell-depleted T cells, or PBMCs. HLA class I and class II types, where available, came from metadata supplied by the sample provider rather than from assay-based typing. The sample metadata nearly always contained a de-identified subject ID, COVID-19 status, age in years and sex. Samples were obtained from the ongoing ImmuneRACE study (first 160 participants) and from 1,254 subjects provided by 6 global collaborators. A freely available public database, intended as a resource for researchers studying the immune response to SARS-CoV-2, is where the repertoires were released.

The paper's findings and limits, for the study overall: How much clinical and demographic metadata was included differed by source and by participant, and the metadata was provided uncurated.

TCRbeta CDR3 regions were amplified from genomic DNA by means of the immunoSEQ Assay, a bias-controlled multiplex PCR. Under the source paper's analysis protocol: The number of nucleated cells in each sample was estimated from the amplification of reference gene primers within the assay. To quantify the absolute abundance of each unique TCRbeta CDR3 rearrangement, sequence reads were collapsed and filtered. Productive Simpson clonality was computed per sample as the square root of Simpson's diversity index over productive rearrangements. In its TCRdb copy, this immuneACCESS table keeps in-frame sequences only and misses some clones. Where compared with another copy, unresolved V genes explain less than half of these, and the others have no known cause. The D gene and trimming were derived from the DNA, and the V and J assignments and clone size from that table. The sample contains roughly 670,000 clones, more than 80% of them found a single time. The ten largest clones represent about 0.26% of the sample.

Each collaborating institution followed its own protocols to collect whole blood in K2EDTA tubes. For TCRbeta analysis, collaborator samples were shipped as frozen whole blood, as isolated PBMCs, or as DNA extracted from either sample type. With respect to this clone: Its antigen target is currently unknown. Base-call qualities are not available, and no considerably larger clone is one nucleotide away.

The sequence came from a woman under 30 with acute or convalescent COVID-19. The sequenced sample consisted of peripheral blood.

Here is the DNA: TGTGCCTGGAGTAACCCTAATGCCCCGAACACTGAAGCTTTCTTT. Protein translation: CAWSNPNAPNTEAFF. The rearrangement joined TRBV30 to TRBJ1-1; no D gene is confidently identified. From the germline V gene (reference sequence), CDR1 is GTSNPN and CDR2 is SVGIG. V was cut back by 2 bases and J by 1 base, leaving a gap of 14 bases between them. The cysteine opens and the phenylalanine closes a CDR3 of 15 amino acids. This entry keeps only the CDR3 DNA: 45 bases, framed from base 1.